A single sample is the source of the 10 T cell receptor beta chains below, sequenced in a study of T cell responses to AZD1222 COVID-19 vaccine. Sequencing was performed with immunoSEQ multiplex PCR; in TCRdb, only in-frame clones are kept and a portion is missing. The data hold 110,000 or so clones, with more than 75% observed a single time. The sequenced sample was peripheral blood, obtained on day 0 of AZD1222 vaccination. All receptors derive from an adult in good health.

The chain recombines TRBV7-3 with TRBJ2-2; a weak D match, TRBD2 (5 bases). The CDR3 runs to 14 residues. Trimming removed 5 bases from V and 7 bases from J, with 14 bases in between. CDR1 SGHTA and CDR2 FQGTGA come from the germline V gene. CDR3 sequence (DNA): TGTGCCAGCAGCCCAGAGGGTTACGGCGGGGAGCTGTTTTTT. It translates to CASSPEGYGGELFF.

The CDR3 DNA is TGTGCCAGCAGTGAAGGGCTGGGATCGGGGCAGTACTTC. As protein: CASSEGLGSGQYF. The chain carries TRBV6-1 and TRBJ2-7; D call uncertain. The CDR3 extends over 13 amino acids. The germline V gene encodes CDR1 MNHNS and CDR2 SASEGT. V shed 1 base and J shed 9 bases, with 13 bases lying between them.

This clone was picked up a small number of times. The V and J genes are TRBV12-3 or TRBV12-4 and TRBJ2-1; D possibly corresponds to TRBD1 (5 bases). CDR3 size: 13 residues. Between the trimmed V and J ends, which lost 1 base and 9 bases, there was a span of 10 bases. CDR3: CASSLGQGGEQFF. As DNA, the CDR3 is TGTGCCAGCAGTTTAGGGCAGGGCGGTGAGCAGTTCTTC.

This clone was picked up one time. The chain is built from TRBV5-4 and TRBJ2-7; perhaps TRBD1 as D (5 bases). The CDR3 is 16 residues long. Germline assignment: CDR1 SGHNT and CDR2 YYREEE (reference sequence). V lost 3 bases to trimming and J lost 2 bases, with 18 bases between them. CDR3 bases: TGTGCCAGCAGCTGGACACCTCAGCGAGTGGCCTACGAGCAGTACTTC. Amino acid sequence: CASSWTPQRVAYEQYF.

V and J are TRBV2 and TRBJ1-6; no definite D call. Trimming stripped 7 bases from V and 3 bases from J, with 7 bases between. Per germline, CDR1 SNHLY and CDR2 FYNNEI. The CDR3 runs to 13 residues. The CDR3 coding sequence is TGTGCCAGCAAGTCGAACTATAATTCACCCCTCCACTTT. Amino acids: CASKSNYNSPLHF. Using reference TRBV2 and TRBJ1-6 for the parts outside the CDR3, the full variable domain is EPEVTQTPSHQVTQMGQEVILRCVPISNHLYFYWYRQILGQKVEFLVSFYNNEISEKSEIFDDQFSVERPDGSNFTLKIRSTKLEDSAMYFCASKSNYNSPLHFGNGTRLTVT.

The rearrangement links TRBV5-5 to TRBJ1-2; 9 nucleotides agree with TRBD1. Trimming removed 3 bases from V and 6 bases from J; junction bases left unmatched: 9. Germline-derived CDR1 and CDR2 are SGHKS and YYEKEE (reference sequence). The CDR3 loop spans 15 amino acids. The CDR3 region is CASSSRDRAANGYTF. The CDR3 region has the DNA TGTGCCAGCAGCTCGAGGGACAGGGCAGCTAATGGCTACACCTTC.

This chain joins TRBV28 and TRBJ1-4, with a possible D match to TRBD1 (6 bases). This CDR3 contains 14 residues. In germline, CDR1 is MDHEN, CDR2 SYDVKM. Deletions cut 4 bases from V and 4 bases from J, with 10 bases between. CDR3 loop: CASSSRGFNEKLFF. Written as DNA, the CDR3 is TGTGCCAGCAGTTCCAGGGGTTTTAATGAAAAACTGTTTTTT.

J is TRBJ2-5 and V is TRBV18; weak D call: TRBD1 (5 bases). Germline CDR1 and CDR2: KGHSH and LQKENI. The CDR3 consists of 16 residues. V was trimmed by 0 bases and J by 5 bases, leaving 16 bases between them. This CDR3 is CASSPPNSGYAETQYF. The CDR3 nucleotides are TGTGCCAGCTCACCACCAAACTCAGGGTATGCTGAGACCCAGTACTTC.

The chain joins TRBV7-9 to TRBJ1-4, with a tentative D call TRBD1 (6 bases). The CDR3 runs to 15 residues. Trimming removed 4 bases at V and 8 bases at J, with 17 bases between. Germline CDR1 SEHNR, CDR2 FQNEAQ (reference sequence). CDR3 nucleotides: TGTGCCAGCAGCTCAGCCTTGGGGGCTGACGAAAAACTGTTTTTT. Protein sequence: CASSSALGADEKLFF.

The chain uses TRBV11-2 and TRBJ2-7; D possibly matches TRBD1 or TRBD2 (6 bases each). With 1 base removed from V and 6 bases from J, the gap between germline ends came to 10 bases. The germline V gene encodes CDR1 SGHAT and CDR2 FQNNGV. The CDR3 runs 13 residues. In DNA, the CDR3 is TGTGCCAGCAGCTTAGGGGGGGCGGGCGAGCAGTACTTC. This encodes CASSLGGAGEQYF.